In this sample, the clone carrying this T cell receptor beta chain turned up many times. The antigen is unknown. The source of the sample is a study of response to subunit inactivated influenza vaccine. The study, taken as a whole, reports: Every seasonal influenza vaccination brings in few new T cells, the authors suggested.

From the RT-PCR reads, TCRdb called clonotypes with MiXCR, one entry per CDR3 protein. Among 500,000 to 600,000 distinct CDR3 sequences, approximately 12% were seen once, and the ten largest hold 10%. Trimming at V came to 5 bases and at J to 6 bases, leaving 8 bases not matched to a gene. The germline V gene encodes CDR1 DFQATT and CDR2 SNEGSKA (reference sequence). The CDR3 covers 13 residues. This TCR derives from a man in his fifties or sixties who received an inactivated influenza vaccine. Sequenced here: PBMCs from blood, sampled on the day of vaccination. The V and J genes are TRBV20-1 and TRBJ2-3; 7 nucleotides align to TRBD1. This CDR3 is CSAPQGRLDTQYF. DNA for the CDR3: TGCAGTGCTCCACAGGGGAGACTGGATACGCAGTATTTT.